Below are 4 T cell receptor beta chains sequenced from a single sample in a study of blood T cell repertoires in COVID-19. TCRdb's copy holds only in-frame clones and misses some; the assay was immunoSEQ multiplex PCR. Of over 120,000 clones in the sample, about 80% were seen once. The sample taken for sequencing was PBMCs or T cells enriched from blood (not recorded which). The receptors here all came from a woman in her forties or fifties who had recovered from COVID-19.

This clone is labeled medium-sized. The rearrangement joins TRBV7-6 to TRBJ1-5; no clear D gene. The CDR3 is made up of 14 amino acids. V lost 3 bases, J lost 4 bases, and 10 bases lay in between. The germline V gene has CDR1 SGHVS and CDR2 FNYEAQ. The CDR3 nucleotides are TGTGCCAGCAGCTTCGGTCCGAGGAATCAGCCCCAGCATTTT. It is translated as CASSFGPRNQPQHF.

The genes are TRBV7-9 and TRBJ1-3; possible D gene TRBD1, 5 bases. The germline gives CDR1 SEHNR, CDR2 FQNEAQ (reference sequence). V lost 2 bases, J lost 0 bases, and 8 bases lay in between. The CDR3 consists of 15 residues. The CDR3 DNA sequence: TGTGCCAGCAGCTTATACGGGGGCTCTGGAAACACCATATATTTT. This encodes CASSLYGGSGNTIYF.

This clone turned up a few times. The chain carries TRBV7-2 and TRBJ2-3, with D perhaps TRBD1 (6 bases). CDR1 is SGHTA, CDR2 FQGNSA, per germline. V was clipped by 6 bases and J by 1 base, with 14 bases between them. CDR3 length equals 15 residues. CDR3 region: CASSRSRTGTDTQYF. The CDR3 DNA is TGTGCCAGCAGTCGAAGTCGGACAGGCACAGATACGCAGTATTTT.

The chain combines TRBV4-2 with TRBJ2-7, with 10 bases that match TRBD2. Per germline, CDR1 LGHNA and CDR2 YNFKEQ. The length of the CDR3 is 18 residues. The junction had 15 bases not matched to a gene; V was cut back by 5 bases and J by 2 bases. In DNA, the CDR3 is TGTGCCAGCAGCGGAGCTCTTGACGGGACTAGCGACCCCTACGAGCAGTACTTC. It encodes CASSGALDGTSDPYEQYF.